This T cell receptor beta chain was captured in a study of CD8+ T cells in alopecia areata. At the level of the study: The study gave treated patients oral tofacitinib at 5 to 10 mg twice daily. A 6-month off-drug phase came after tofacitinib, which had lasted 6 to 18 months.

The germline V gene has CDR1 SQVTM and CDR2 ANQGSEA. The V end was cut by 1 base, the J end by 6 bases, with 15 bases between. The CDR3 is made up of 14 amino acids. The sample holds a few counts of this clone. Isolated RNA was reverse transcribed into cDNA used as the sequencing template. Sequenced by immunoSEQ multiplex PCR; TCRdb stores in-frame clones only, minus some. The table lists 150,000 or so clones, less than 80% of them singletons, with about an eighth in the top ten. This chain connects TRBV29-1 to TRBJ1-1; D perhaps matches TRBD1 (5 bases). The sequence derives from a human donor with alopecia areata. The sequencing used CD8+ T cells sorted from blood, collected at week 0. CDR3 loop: CSVEGGVGNPEAFF. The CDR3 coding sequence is TGCAGCGTTGAAGGGGGGGTCGGTAACCCTGAAGCTTTCTTT.